This T cell receptor (beta chain) was profiled in a study of blood T cell repertoires in COVID-19. As for the study in general: Nucleic acid was either cDNA or gDNA, and it came from T cells, B-cell-depleted T cells, or PBMCs.

There are 14 residues in the CDR3. Germline V gives CDR1 SGDLS, CDR2 YYNGEE. Trimming shortened V by 0 bases and J by 0 bases, and 7 bases separated the two germline ends. In the original analysis: Researchers report that nucleated cell counts were estimated from reference gene primer amplification. Profiled with immunoSEQ multiplex PCR; TCRdb holds only in-frame clones, not every one. That table furnishes V, J and clone size, whereas the DNA furnished D and trimming. Of about 140,000 clones in the sample, about 80% are singletons; the top ten hold less than 4%. The chain recombines TRBV9 with TRBJ2-7; D is unclear. The source is a woman aged 60-70 years with acute or convalescent COVID-19. Input material: peripheral blood. CDR3 sequence (DNA): TGTGCCAGCAGCGTAGGAGGTCTCTCCTACGAGCAGTACTTC. This codes for CASSVGGLSYEQYF.